These T cell receptor beta chains were read from a single sample in a study of blood T cell repertoires in COVID-19. Profiled with immunoSEQ multiplex PCR; TCRdb holds only in-frame clones, not every one. The sample records roughly 500,000 clones, roughly 87% being singletons. The specimen sequenced was peripheral blood. These receptors were taken from a man between 18 and 29 years old with COVID-19, enrolled during active disease. Both conserved end residues are part of each CDR3. The order of the fields is clone size, J gene, V gene, CDR3 protein. Expanded clones are given a class, and other clones once, few, many or no size at all.

. TRBJ2-2 TRBV24-1 CATSVTGPNTGELFF
few TRBJ2-1 TRBV5-1 CASTRGGADYNEQFF
. TRBJ1-6 TRBV2 CARSGGTGVSPLHF
. TRBJ2-1 TRBV12-3/TRBV12-4 CASSLGEYNEQFF
. TRBJ1-5 TRBV7-9 CASSLAGGSNQPQHF
. TRBJ1-2 TRBV21-1 CASSKAPGHLKPDYGYTF
. TRBJ2-5 TRBV7-3 CASRFILAGPQETQYF
. TRBJ2-7 TRBV11-2 CASSTPGLAGIYEQYF
once TRBJ2-5 TRBV2 CASSEFGGRGGETQYF
. TRBJ2-5 TRBV11-2 CASSLGLSGGGETQYF
. TRBJ2-7 TRBV6-5 CASTTYSYEQYF